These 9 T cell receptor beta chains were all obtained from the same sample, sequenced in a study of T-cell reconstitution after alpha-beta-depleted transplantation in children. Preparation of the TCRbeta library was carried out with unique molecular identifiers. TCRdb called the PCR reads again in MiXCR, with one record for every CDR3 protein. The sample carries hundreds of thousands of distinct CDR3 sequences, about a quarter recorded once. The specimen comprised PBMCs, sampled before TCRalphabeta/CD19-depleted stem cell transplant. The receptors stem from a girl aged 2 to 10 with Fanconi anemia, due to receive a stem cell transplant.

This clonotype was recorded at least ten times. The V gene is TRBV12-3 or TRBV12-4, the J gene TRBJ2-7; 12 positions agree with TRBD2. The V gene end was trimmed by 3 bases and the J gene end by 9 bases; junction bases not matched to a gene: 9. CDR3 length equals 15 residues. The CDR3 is CASSFEPPSGGAQYF. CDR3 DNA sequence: TGTGCCAGCAGTTTCGAACCGCCTAGCGGGGGGGCGCAGTACTTC.

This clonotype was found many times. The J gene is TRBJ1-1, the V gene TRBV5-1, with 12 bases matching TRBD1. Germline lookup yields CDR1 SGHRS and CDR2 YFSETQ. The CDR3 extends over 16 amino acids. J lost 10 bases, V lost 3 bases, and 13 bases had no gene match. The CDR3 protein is CASSWEAGQGAIRAFF. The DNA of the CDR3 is TGCGCCAGCAGCTGGGAGGCGGGACAGGGGGCTATACGAGCTTTCTTT.

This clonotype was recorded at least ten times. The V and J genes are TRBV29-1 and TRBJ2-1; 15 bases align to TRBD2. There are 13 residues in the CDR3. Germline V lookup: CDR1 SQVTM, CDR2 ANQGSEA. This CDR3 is CIIGTSGRNEQFF. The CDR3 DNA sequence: TGCATAATCGGGACTAGCGGGAGGAATGAGCAGTTCTTC.

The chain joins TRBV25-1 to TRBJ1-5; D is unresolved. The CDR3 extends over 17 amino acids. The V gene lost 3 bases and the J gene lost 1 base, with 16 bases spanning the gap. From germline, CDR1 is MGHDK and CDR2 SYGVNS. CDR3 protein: CASSDLQSHRSNQPQHF. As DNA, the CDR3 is TGTGCCAGCAGTGATCTACAGTCCCACCGGAGCAATCAGCCCCAGCATTTT.

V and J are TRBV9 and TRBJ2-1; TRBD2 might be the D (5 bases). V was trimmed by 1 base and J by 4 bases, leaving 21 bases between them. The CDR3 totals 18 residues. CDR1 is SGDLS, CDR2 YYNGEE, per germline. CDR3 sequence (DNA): TGTGCCAGCAGCGTAAGCCACGGCGCGGGTCATTCTTACAATGAGCAGTTCTTC. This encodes CASSVSHGAGHSYNEQFF.

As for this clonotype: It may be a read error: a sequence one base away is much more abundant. The CDR3 nucleotides read TGCTGTGCCCCGACTAGCGGGGGCTTCTCCTACGAGCAGTACTTC. This gives the protein CCAPTSGGFSYEQYF. The V and J genes are TRBV20-1 and TRBJ2-7; TRBD2 matches 12 bases. Germline CDR1 reads DFQATT; CDR2 reads SNEGSKA (reference sequence). CDR3 length equals 15 residues.

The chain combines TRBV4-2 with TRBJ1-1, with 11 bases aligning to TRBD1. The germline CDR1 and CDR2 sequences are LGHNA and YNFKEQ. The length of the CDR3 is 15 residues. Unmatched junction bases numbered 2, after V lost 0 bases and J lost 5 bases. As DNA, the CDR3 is TGTGCCAGCAGCCAAGAGGACAGGGGGCTTACTGAAGCTTTCTTT. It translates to CASSQEDRGLTEAFF.

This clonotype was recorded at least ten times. CDR3 coding DNA: TGCAGTGCTAGAGATATCGAAGGGATCCTAAACCGGGGCTACAATGAGCAGTTCTTC. Protein: CSARDIEGILNRGYNEQFF. The V call is TRBV20-1, the J call TRBJ2-1; D is perhaps TRBD2 (5 bases). CDR3 size: 19 residues. Trimming removed 0 bases at V and 3 bases at J, with 24 bases between. Germline V lookup: CDR1 DFQATT, CDR2 SNEGSKA (reference sequence).

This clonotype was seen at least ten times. CDR3 bases: TGTGCCAGCTCACCGCGACTAGCGGGAGCCTACGAGCAGTACTTC. Amino acids: CASSPRLAGAYEQYF. The gene calls are TRBV18 and TRBJ2-7, with 12 bases aligning to TRBD2. Per the germline V gene, CDR1 is KGHSH and CDR2 is LQKENI. Trimming at V came to 3 bases and at J to 2 bases, leaving 2 bases not matched to a gene. CDR3 size: 15 residues.